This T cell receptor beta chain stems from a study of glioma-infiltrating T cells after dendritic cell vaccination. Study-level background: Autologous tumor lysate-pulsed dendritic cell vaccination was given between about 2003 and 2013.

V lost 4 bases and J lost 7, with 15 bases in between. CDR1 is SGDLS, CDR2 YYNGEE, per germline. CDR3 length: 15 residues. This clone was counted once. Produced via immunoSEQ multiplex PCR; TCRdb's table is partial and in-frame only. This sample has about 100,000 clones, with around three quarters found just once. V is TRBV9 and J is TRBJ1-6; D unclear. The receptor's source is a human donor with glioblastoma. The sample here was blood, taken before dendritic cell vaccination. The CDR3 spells CASSIDGRENSPLHF. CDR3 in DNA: TGTGCCAGCAGCATTGACGGACGGGAGAATTCACCCCTCCACTTT.